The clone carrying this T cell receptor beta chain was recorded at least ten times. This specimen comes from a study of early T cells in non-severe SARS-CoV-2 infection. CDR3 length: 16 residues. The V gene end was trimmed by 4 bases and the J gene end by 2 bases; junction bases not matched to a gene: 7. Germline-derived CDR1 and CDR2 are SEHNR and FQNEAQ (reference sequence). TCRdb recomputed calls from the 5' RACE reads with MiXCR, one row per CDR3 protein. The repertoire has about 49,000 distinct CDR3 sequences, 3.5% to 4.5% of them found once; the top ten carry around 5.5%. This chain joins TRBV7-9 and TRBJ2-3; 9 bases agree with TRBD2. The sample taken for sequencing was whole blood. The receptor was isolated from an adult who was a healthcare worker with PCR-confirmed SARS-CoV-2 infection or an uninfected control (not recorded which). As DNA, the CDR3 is TGTGCCAGCAGCTCCATAATAGCGGGGGTCACAGATACGCAGTATTTT. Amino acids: CASSSIIAGVTDTQYF. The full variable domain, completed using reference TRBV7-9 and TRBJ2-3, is DTGVSQNPRHKITKRGQNVTFRCDPISEHNRLYWYRQTLGQGPEFLTYFQNEAQLEKSRLLSDRFSAERPKGSFSTLEIQRTEQGDSAMYLCASSSIIAGVTDTQYFGPGTRLTVL.